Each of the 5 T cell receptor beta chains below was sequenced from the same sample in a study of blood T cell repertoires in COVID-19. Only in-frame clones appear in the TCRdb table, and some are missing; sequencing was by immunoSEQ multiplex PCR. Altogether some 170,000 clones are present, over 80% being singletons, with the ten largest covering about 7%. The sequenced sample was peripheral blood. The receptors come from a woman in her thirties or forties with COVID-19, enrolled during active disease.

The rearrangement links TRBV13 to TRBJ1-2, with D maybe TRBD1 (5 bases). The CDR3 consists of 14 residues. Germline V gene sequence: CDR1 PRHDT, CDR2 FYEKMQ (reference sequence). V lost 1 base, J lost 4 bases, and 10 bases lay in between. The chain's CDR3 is CASSLAGESYGYTF. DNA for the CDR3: TGTGCCAGCAGCTTAGCGGGGGAGAGCTATGGCTACACCTTC.

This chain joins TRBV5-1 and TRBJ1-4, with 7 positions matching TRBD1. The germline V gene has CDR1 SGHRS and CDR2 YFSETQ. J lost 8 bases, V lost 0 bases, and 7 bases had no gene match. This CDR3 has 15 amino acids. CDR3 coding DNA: TGCGCCAGCAGCTTGGGAACAGGGGCATCCGAAAAACTGTTTTTT. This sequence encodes CASSLGTGASEKLFF.

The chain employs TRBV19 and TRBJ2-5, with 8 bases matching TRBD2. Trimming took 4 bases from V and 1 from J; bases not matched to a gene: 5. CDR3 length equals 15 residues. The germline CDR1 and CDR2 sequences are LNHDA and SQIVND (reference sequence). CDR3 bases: TGTGCCAGTAGTAAATCAGGGACTAGCCAAGAGACCCAGTACTTC. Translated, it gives CASSKSGTSQETQYF.

CDR3 amino acids: CSVEDLVGTGGTFF. The CDR3 DNA sequence: TGCAGCGTTGAAGATCTTGTCGGGACAGGGGGGACTTTCTTT. This chain uses TRBV29-1 with TRBJ1-1; 11 bases map to TRBD1. V lost 0 bases and J lost 12; bases outside the gene matches: 9. Germline assignment: CDR1 SQVTM and CDR2 ANQGSEA. The CDR3 runs 14 residues.

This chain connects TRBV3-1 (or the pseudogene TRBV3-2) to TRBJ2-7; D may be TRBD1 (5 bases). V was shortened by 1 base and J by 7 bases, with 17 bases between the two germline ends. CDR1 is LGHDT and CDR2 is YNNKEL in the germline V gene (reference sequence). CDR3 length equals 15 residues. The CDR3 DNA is TGTGCCAGCAGCCAAGGGATCAGGGAAGGGGAAGAGCAGTACTTC. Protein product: CASSQGIREGEEQYF.